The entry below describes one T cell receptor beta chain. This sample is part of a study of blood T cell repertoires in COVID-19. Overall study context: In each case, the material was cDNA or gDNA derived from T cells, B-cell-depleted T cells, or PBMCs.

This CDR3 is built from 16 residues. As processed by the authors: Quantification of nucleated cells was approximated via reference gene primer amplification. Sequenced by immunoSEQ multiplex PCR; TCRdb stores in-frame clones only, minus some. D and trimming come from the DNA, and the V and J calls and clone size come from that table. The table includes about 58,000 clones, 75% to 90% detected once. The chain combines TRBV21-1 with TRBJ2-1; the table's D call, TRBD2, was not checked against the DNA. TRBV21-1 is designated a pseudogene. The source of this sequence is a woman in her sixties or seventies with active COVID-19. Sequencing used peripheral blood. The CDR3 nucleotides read TGTGCCAGCAGCCTAGGACTAGCGGAAATATACAATGAGCAGTTCTTC. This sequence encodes CASSLGLAEIYNEQFF.